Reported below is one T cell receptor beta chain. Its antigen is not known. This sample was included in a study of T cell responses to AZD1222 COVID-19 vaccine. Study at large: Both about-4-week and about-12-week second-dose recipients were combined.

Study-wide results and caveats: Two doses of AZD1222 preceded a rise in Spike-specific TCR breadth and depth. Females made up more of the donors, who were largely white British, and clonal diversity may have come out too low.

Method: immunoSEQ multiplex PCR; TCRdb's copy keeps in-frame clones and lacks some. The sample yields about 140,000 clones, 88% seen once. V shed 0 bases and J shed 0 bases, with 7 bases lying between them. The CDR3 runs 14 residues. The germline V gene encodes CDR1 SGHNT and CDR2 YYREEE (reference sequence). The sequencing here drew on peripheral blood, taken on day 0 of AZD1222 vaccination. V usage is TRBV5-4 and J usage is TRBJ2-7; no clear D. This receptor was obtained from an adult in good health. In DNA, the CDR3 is TGTGCCAGCAGCTTGGGCTCGGGCTCCTACGAGCAGTACTTC. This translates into CASSLGSGSYEQYF.